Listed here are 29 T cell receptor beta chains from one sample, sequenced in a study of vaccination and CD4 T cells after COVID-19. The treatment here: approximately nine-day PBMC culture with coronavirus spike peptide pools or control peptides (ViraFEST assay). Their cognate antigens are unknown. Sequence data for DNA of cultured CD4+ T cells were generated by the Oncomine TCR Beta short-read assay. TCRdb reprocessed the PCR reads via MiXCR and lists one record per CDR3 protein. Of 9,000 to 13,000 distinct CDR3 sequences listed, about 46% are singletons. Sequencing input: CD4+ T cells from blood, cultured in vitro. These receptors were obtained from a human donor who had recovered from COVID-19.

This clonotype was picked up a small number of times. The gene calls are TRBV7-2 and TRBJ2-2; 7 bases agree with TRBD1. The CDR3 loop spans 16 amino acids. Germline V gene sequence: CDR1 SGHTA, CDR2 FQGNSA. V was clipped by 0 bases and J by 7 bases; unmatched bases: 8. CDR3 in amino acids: CASSLAEDRDGGELFF. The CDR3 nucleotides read TGTGCCAGCAGCTTAGCCGAAGACAGGGATGGCGGGGAGCTGTTTTTT.

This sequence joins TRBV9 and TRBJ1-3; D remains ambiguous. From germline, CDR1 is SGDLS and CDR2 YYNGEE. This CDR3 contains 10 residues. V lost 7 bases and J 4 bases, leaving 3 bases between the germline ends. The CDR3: CASGGNTIYF. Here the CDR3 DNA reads TGTGCCAGCGGGGGAAACACCATATATTTT. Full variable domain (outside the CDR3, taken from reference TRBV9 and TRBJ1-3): DSGVTQTPKHLITATGQRVTLRCSPRSGDLSVYWYQQSLDQGLQFLIQYYNGEERAKGNILERFSAQQFPDLHSELNLSSLELGDSALYFCASGGNTIYFGEGSWLTVV.

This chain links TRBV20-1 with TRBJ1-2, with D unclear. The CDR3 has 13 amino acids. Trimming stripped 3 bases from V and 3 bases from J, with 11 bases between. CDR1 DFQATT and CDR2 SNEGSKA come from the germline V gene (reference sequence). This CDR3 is CSASVEAHYGYTF. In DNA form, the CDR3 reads TGCAGTGCTAGTGTCGAGGCCCACTATGGCTACACCTTC.

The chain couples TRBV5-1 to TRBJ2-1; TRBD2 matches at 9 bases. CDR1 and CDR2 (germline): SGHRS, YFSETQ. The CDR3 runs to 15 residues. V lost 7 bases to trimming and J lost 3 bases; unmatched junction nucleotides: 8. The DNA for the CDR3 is TGCGCCAGCCGAAGCGGGGGGCAAATCTACAATGAGCAGTTCTTC. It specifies CASRSGGQIYNEQFF.

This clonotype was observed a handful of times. The CDR3 sequence is CASSLYGGTVGTGELFF. The CDR3 DNA is TGTGCCAGCAGCTTATACGGGGGGACAGTAGGCACCGGGGAGCTGTTTTTT. This sequence joins TRBV11-3 and TRBJ2-2; TRBD1 or TRBD2 may be the D gene (7 bases each). This CDR3 is 17 amino acids long. V lost 2 bases and J lost 4, with 17 bases in between. Germline lookup yields CDR1 SGHNT and CDR2 YENEEA.

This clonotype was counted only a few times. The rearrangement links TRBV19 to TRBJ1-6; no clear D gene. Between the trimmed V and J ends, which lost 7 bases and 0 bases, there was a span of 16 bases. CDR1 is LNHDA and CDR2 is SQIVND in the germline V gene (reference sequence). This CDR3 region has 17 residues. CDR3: CASTQLGGSSYNSPLHF. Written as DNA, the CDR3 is TGTGCCAGTACCCAATTAGGCGGGAGCTCCTATAATTCACCCCTCCACTTT.

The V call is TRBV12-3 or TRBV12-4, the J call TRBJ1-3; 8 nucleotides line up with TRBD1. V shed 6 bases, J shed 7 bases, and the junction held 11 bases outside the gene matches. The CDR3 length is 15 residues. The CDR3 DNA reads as TGTGCCAGCAGGCGGAACAGGGGGGTCGGGAACACCATATATTTT. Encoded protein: CASRRNRGVGNTIYF.

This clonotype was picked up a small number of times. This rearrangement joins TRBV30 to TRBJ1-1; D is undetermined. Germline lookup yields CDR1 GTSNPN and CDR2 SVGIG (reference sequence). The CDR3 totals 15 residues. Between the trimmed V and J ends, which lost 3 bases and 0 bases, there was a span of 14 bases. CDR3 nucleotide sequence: TGTGCCTGGAGCTCCCCCCCCCCGATGAACACTGAAGCTTTCTTT. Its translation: CAWSSPPPMNTEAFF.

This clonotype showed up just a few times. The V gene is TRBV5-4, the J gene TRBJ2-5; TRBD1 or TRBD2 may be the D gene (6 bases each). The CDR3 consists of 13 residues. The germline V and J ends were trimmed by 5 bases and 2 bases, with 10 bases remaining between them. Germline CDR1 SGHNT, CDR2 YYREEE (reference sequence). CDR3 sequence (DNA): TGTGCCAGCAGTGTAGGGGGGCAAGAGACCCAGTACTTC. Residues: CASSVGGQETQYF.

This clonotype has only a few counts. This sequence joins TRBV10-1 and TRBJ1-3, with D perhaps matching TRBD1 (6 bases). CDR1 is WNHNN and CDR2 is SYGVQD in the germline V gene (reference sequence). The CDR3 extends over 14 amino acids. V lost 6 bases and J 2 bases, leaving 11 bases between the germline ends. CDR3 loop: CASSPDRPGNTIYF. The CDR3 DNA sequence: TGCGCCAGCAGCCCGGACAGACCTGGAAACACCATATATTTT.

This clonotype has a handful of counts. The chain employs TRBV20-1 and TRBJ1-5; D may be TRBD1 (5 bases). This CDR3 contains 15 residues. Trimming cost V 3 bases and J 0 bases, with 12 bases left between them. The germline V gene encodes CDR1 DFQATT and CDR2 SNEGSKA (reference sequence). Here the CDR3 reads CSASQGTYSNQPQHF. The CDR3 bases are TGCAGTGCTAGTCAAGGGACTTATAGCAATCAGCCCCAGCATTTT.

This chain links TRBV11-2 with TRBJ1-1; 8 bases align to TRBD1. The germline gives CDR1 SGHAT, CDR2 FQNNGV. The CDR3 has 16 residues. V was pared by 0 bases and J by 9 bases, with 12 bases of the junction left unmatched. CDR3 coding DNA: TGTGCCAGCAGCTTAGACTCGGGACAGGCACGGATTCAAGCTTTCTTT. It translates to CASSLDSGQARIQAFF.

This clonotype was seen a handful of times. The CDR3 DNA sequence: TGTGCCTGGAGTGTACGCAGGAACCAAGAGACCCAGTACTTC. Its translation: CAWSVRRNQETQYF. This chain joins TRBV30 and TRBJ2-5; D uncertain. Germline V gene sequence: CDR1 GTSNPN, CDR2 SVGIG (reference sequence). The CDR3 runs to 14 residues. V lost 0 bases, J lost 0 bases, and 8 bases lay in between. Based on the CDR3 plus reference TRBV30 and TRBJ2-5, the full variable domain is SQTIHQWPATLVQPVGSPLSLECTVEGTSNPNLYWYRQAAGRGLQLLFYSVGIGQISSEVPQNLSASRPQDRQFILSSKKLLLSDSGFYLCAWSVRRNQETQYFGPGTRLLVL.

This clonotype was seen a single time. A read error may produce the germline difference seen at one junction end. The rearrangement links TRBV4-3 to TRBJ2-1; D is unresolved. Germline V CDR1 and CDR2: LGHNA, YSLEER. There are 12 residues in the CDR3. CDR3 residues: CASSQGEWRTLF. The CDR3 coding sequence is TGCGCCAGCAGCCAAGGGGAATGGAGAACTCTCTTC.

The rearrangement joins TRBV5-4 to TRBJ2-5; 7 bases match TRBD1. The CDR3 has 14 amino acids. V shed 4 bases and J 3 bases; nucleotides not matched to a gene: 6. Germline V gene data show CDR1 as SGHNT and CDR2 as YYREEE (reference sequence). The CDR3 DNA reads TGTGCCAGCAGCGACAGGGCTGGGGAAGAGACCCAGTACTTC. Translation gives CASSDRAGEETQYF. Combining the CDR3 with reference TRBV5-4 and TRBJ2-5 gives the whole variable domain ETGVTQSPTHLIKTRGQQVTLRCSSQSGHNTVSWYQQALGQGPQFIFQYYREEENGRGNFPPRFSGLQFPNYSSELNVNALELDDSALYLCASSDRAGEETQYFGPGTRLLVL.

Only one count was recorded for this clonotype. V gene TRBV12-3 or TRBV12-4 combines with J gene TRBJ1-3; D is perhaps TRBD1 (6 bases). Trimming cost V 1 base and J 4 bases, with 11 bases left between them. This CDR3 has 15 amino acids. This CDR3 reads CASSLVGGAGNTIYF. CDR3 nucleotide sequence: TGTGCCAGCAGTTTAGTGGGGGGCGCCGGAAACACCATATATTTT.

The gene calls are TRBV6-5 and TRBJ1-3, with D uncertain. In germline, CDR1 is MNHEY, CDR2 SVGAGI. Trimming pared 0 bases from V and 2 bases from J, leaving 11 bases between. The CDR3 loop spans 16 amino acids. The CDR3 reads CASSYSMTLPGNTIYF. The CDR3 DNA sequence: TGTGCCAGCAGTTACTCTATGACCTTACCTGGAAACACCATATATTTT.

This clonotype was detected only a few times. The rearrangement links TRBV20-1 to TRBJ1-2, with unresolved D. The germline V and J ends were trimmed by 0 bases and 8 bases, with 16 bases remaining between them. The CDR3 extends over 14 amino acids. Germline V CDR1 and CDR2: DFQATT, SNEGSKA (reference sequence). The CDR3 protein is CSARDIIATKGYTF. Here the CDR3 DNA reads TGCAGTGCTAGAGACATAATCGCGACGAAGGGCTACACCTTC.

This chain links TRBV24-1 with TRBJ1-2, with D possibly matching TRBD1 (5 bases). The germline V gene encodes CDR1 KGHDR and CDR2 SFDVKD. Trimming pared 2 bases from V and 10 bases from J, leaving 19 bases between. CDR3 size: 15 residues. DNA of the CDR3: TGTGCCACCAGTGATTCGGCGGGGGGGACGGATACCTACACCTTC. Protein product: CATSDSAGGTDTYTF.

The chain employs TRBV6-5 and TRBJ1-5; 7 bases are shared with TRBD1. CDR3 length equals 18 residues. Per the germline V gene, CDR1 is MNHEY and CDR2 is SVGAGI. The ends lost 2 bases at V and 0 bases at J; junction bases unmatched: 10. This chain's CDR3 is CASSYNVGTDYSNQPQHF. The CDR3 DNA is TGTGCCAGCAGTTACAATGTTGGGACAGACTATAGCAATCAGCCCCAGCATTTT.

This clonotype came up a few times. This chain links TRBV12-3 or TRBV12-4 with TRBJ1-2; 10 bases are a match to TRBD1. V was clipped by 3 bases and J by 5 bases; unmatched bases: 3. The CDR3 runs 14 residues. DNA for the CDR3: TGTGCCAGCAGTTTGGGACAGGGGTGGTATGGCTACACCTTC. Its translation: CASSLGQGWYGYTF.

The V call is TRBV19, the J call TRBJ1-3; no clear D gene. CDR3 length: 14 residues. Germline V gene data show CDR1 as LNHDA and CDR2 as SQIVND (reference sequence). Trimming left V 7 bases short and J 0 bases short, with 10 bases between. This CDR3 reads CASNRGISGNTIYF. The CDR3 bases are TGTGCCAGTAACCGCGGGATCTCTGGAAACACCATATATTTT.

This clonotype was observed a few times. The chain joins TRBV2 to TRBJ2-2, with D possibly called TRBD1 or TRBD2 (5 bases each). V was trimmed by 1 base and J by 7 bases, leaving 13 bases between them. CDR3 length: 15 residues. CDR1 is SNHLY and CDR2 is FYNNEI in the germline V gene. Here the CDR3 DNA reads TGTGCCAGCAGTGAAGTCCCGGGGACCGGCGGGGAGCTGTTTTTT. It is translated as CASSEVPGTGGELFF.

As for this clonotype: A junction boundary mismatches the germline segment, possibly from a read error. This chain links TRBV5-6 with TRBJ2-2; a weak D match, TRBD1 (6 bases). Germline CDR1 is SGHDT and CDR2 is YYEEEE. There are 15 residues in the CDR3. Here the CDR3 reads CASSFYDRNAGELFF. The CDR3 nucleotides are TGTGCCAGCAGCTTTTATGACAGGAACGCCGGGGAGCTGTTTTTT.

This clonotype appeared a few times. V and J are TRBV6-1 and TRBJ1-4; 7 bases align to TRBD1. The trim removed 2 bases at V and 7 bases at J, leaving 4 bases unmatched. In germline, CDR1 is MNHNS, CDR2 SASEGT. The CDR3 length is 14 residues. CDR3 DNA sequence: TGTGCCAGCAGTGAATCAGGGGGGCGTGAAAAACTGTTTTTT. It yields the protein CASSESGGREKLFF.

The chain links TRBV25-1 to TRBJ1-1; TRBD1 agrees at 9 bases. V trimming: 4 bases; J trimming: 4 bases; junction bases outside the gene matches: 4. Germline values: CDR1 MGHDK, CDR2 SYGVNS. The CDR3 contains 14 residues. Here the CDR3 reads CASSGGQGGTEAFF. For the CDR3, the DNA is TGTGCCAGCAGTGGGGGACAGGGAGGCACTGAAGCTTTCTTT.

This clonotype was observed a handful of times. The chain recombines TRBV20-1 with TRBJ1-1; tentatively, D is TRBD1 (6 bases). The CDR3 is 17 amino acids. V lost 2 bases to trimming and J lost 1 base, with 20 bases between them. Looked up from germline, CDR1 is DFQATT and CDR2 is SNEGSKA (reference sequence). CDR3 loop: CSARPSNLGAKNTEAFF. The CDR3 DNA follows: TGCAGTGCTAGACCGTCCAACTTGGGGGCCAAGAACACTGAAGCTTTCTTT.

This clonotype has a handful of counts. CDR3 region: CASSEAPDRLYGYTF. Here the CDR3 DNA reads TGTGCCAGCAGTGAAGCCCCGGACAGACTCTATGGCTACACCTTC. V gene TRBV6-1 combines with J gene TRBJ1-2, with D perhaps matching TRBD1 (6 bases). Germline assignment: CDR1 MNHNS and CDR2 SASEGT. V was pared by 0 bases and J by 4 bases, with 12 bases between. CDR3 length: 15 residues.

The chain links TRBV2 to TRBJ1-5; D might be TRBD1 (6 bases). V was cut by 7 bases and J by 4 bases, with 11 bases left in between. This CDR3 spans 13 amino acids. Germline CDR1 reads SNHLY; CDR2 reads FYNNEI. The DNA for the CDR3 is TGTGCCAGCAAGACAGGACCTAATCAGCCCCAGCATTTT. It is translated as CASKTGPNQPQHF.